These T cell receptor beta chains were read from a single sample in a study of molecular identifiers for immune sequencing clone quantification. TCRdb ran MiXCR on the PCR reads and lists one entry per CDR3 protein. The data hold about 640,000 distinct CDR3 sequences, with 15% to 20% observed a single time. Sequencing was carried out using naive CD8+ T cells from blood, with Jurkat cell RNA spiked in. These receptors were taken from a human donor in good health. Some libraries in this study had Jurkat cell RNA spiked in. CDR3s include the opening cysteine and the closing phenylalanine or tryptophan. D genes are given only for firm matches. Rows may omit the clone size; those that give it use once, few, many or a size class.

cdr3_nt: TGTGCCTGGAGTACGACTGGGGAAATGAATGAGCAGTTCTTC
cdr3_aa: CAWSTTGEMNEQFF
clone_size: NA
d_call: NA
v_call: TRBV30
j_call: TRBJ2-1

cdr3_nt: TGTGCCAGCACGGGGAGGGAGGGCCCCTACGAGCAGTACTTC
cdr3_aa: CASTGREGPYEQYF
clone_size: many
d_call: TRBD2
v_call: TRBV2
j_call: TRBJ2-7

cdr3_nt: TGTGCCAGCAGCTTAGGCCTACAGGGCGGAACTGAAGCTTTCTTT
cdr3_aa: CASSLGLQGGTEAFF
clone_size: many
d_call: NA
v_call: TRBV13
j_call: TRBJ1-1

cdr3_nt: TGTGCCAGTTCCACTAGCGGACACAATGAGCAGTTCTTC
cdr3_aa: CASSTSGHNEQFF
clone_size: NA
d_call: TRBD2
v_call: TRBV19
j_call: TRBJ2-1

cdr3_nt: TGTGCCAGCAACTTGGCTGGAAGCGGGAGCACAGATACGCAGTATTTT
cdr3_aa: CASNLAGSGSTDTQYF
clone_size: many
d_call: NA
v_call: TRBV5-4
j_call: TRBJ2-3

cdr3_nt: TGTGCCAGCAGCTTCTACCAGGGAACTTACGAGCAGTACTTC
cdr3_aa: CASSFYQGTYEQYF
clone_size: NA
d_call: NA
v_call: TRBV7-2
j_call: TRBJ2-7

cdr3_nt: TGCGCCAGCAGCTACAGCCTAGCGGGGGACTACGAGCAGTACTTC
cdr3_aa: CASSYSLAGDYEQYF
clone_size: many
d_call: TRBD2
v_call: TRBV5-1
j_call: TRBJ2-7

cdr3_nt: TGTGCCAGCAGTGAGGGACAGGGGATCACAGATACGCAGTATTTT
cdr3_aa: CASSEGQGITDTQYF
clone_size: many
d_call: TRBD1
v_call: TRBV2
j_call: TRBJ2-3

cdr3_nt: TGTGCCAGCAGCTTCCAGGGACCTGAGCAGTTCTTC
cdr3_aa: CASSFQGPEQFF
clone_size: many
d_call: NA
v_call: TRBV7-6
j_call: TRBJ2-1

cdr3_nt: TGTGCCAGCAGCTTAGAAGGGACAGGGAACTACGAGCAGTACTTC
cdr3_aa: CASSLEGTGNYEQYF
clone_size: NA
d_call: TRBD1
v_call: TRBV7-9
j_call: TRBJ2-7

cdr3_nt: TGCGCCAGCAGCCAAGATTTCCGGGCTCACACCAGGGAGCTGTTTTTT
cdr3_aa: CASSQDFRAHTRELFF
clone_size: NA
d_call: NA
v_call: TRBV4-3
j_call: TRBJ2-2

cdr3_nt: TGCAGCGTTCCACGTAGCGGGCCCACAGATACGCAGTATTTT
cdr3_aa: CSVPRSGPTDTQYF
clone_size: many
d_call: TRBD2
v_call: TRBV29-1
j_call: TRBJ2-3

cdr3_nt: TGCGCCAGCAGCTTGGATTGGGAGACCCAGTACTTC
cdr3_aa: CASSLDWETQYF
clone_size: many
d_call: NA
v_call: TRBV5-1
j_call: TRBJ2-5

cdr3_nt: TGCAGCCGACAGGAACGCACAGATACGCAGTATTTT
cdr3_aa: CSRQERTDTQYF
clone_size: many
d_call: NA
v_call: TRBV29-1
j_call: TRBJ2-3

cdr3_nt: TGTGCCAGCAGTTGGGGGGAAAGGACTGAAGCTTTCTTT
cdr3_aa: CASSWGERTEAFF
clone_size: few
d_call: NA
v_call: TRBV6-2/TRBV6-3
j_call: TRBJ1-1

cdr3_nt: TGCAGCGTCGGGTTGAGGGGGGAGAGCACAGATACGCAGTATTTT
cdr3_aa: CSVGLRGESTDTQYF
clone_size: many
d_call: NA
v_call: TRBV29-1
j_call: TRBJ2-3

cdr3_nt: TGCAGCGTTGACCCGGGACAGGGGTGGTCAGATACGCAGTATTTT
cdr3_aa: CSVDPGQGWSDTQYF
clone_size: many
d_call: TRBD1
v_call: TRBV29-1
j_call: TRBJ2-3

cdr3_nt: TGTGCCAGCAGCTTAGAGGGGGACGAGCAGTACTTC
cdr3_aa: CASSLEGDEQYF
clone_size: many
d_call: NA
v_call: TRBV7-8
j_call: TRBJ2-7

cdr3_nt: TGTGCCAGTAGTATAGGGCAGCCCGGGGAGCTGTTTTTT
cdr3_aa: CASSIGQPGELFF
clone_size: many
d_call: NA
v_call: TRBV19
j_call: TRBJ2-2

cdr3_nt: TGCAGTGCCCTACTAGCTTCCGACCGGGGACAGGTCAACTACGAGCAGTACTTC
cdr3_aa: CSALLASDRGQVNYEQYF
clone_size: many
d_call: TRBD1
v_call: TRBV20-1
j_call: TRBJ2-7

cdr3_nt: TGTGCCAGCAGCTTAGCGAACCCCATAGATTCTGGGGCCAACGTCCTGACTTTC
cdr3_aa: CASSLANPIDSGANVLTF
clone_size: many
d_call: NA
v_call: TRBV7-6
j_call: TRBJ2-6

cdr3_nt: TGTGCCAGCAGCCACCGGGACAGGGAGCGGAACACCGGGGAGCTGTTTTTT
cdr3_aa: CASSHRDRERNTGELFF
clone_size: many
d_call: TRBD1
v_call: TRBV7-9
j_call: TRBJ2-2